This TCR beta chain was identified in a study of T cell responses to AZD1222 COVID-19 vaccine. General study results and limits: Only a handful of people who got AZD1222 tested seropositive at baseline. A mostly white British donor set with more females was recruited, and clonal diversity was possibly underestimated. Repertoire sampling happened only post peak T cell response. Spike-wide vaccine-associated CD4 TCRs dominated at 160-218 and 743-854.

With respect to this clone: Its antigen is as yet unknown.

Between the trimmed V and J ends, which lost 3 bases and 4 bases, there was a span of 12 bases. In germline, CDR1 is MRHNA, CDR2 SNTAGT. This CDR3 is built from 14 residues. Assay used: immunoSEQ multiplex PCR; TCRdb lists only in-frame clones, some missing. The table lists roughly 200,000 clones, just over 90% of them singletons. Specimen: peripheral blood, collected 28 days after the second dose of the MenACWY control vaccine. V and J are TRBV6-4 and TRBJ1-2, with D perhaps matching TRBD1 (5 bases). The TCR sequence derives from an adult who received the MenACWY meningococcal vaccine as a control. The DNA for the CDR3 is TGTGCCAGCAGTGAATCAGGGCTCGGCTATGGCTACACCTTC. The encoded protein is CASSESGLGYGYTF.